This entry is about one T cell receptor (beta chain). Antigen: not known. Profiling relied on immunoSEQ multiplex PCR, and the TCRdb table lists in-frame clones only, not all of them. The sample lists about 2 million clones; around 95% were seen once. This record belongs to a study of shared clonotypes between healthy human individuals. Overall study findings and caveats: Generally, estimated richness proved larger in naive subsets than it did in memory subsets. Generation of non-shared clonotypes was less probable than generation of clonotypes shared by all four donors.

Losses at the gene ends were 4 bases for V and 3 bases for J; bases not matched to a gene: 12. Germline lookup yields CDR1 MNHEY and CDR2 SMNVEV (reference sequence). This CDR3 is built from 17 residues. This sequence originates from a man aged 18 to 29 in good health. The chain uses TRBV27 and TRBJ1-5; 7 bases line up with TRBD1. The sequenced material came from naive CD4+ T cells sorted from blood. Indicated subset: CD45RA+ positively selected. The CDR3 reads CASSSPTGTENNQPQHF. DNA of the CDR3: TGTGCCAGCAGTTCGCCAACCGGGACAGAAAACAATCAGCCCCAGCATTTT.